This is a list of T cell receptor beta chains from one sample in a study of T cells in Graves' hyperthyroidism and ophthalmopathy. TCRdb ran MiXCR on the multiplex PCR reads and lists one entry per CDR3 protein. The table records under 450,000 distinct CDR3 sequences, approximately 12% of them present only once. Sequences were obtained from blood. The receptors derive from a man aged 30-40 years with Graves' hyperthyroidism that later progressed to Graves' ophthalmopathy. CDR3s leave out the opening cysteine and the closing phenylalanine or tryptophan.

len | j_gene | v_gene | CDR3aa
12 | TRBJ1-4 | TRBV12-3/TRBV12-4 | ASSLWGRIEKLF
10 | TRBJ2-3 | TRBV6-1 | ASRDRGNFQY
10 | TRBJ1-5 | TRBV10-2 | ASSTGVQPQH
13 | TRBJ2-7 | TRBV3-1 | ASSITRDPSYEQY
12 | TRBJ1-1 | TRBV3-1 | ASSHPTGRTEAF
11 | TRBJ2-5 | TRBV29-1 | SVSVYSEETQY
9 | TRBJ2-5 | TRBV12-3/TRBV12-4 | ASSLAETQY
11 | TRBJ2-5 | TRBV20-1 | SARRPQGETQY
11 | TRBJ2-4 | TRBV10-3 | AISARPKNIQY
13 | TRBJ2-7 | TRBV25-1 | ASSERAGSWDEQY
11 | TRBJ2-7 | TRBV20-1 | SASEGHGYEQY
11 | TRBJ1-2 | TRBV30 | AWRASSNYGYT
13 | TRBJ1-4 | TRBV2 | ASSEGPGLNEKLF
11 | TRBJ2-3 | TRBV2 | ASSNRGTDTQY
15 | TRBJ1-1 | TRBV28 | ASSLSRGGRKATEAF
13 | TRBJ1-5 | TRBV6-1 | ASRIAQRGDRPQH
13 | TRBJ1-6 | TRBV7-9 | ASSSDGQSKPALH
13 | TRBJ2-2 | TRBV6-1 | ASSSMAGNTGELF
12 | TRBJ1-2 | TRBV28 | ASSSWDRDYGYT
12 | TRBJ2-7 | TRBV20-1 | SARTSALSYEQY
14 | TRBJ1-5 | TRBV2 | ASSEQANIRNQPQH
13 | TRBJ1-6 | TRBV5-5 | ASSPWPGSNSPLH
14 | TRBJ1-6 | TRBV27 | ASSEDRGSYNSPLH
13 | TRBJ1-2 | TRBV6-5 | ASSYWQGADYGYT
10 | TRBJ2-1 | TRBV5-1 | ASSLKLSEQF